This TCR beta chain originates from a study of blood T cells in healthy people across ages. On this clonotype: As yet, its antigen is unknown.

Overall study findings and caveats: Diversity figures derived from one million T cells were judged to underestimate the true value. Diversity was higher, and naive CD4+ cells more numerous, in long-lived donors than in aged donors. Per million T cells, TCR beta diversity dropped roughly linearly as age increased.

Germline values: CDR1 DFQATT, CDR2 SNEGSKA (reference sequence). The CDR3 consists of 11 residues. The V and J ends lost 6 bases and 6 bases respectively, with 11 bases between them. A J-beta primer mix and a sample-barcoded 5' primer were used in a second PCR of about 7 to 12 cycles. MiXCR, run by TCRdb on the 5' RACE reads, gives a single entry per CDR3 protein. Of roughly 650,000 distinct CDR3 sequences detected, roughly 32% appear once; the ten largest clones hold approximately 15%. Sequencing was performed on blood. The V call is TRBV20-1, the J call TRBJ1-2, with unresolved D. This clonotype was obtained from a woman aged 80 or over in good health. The CDR3, as DNA: TGCAGTGCCCGGGAGCGCCATGGCTACACCTTC. Its translation: CSARERHGYTF.